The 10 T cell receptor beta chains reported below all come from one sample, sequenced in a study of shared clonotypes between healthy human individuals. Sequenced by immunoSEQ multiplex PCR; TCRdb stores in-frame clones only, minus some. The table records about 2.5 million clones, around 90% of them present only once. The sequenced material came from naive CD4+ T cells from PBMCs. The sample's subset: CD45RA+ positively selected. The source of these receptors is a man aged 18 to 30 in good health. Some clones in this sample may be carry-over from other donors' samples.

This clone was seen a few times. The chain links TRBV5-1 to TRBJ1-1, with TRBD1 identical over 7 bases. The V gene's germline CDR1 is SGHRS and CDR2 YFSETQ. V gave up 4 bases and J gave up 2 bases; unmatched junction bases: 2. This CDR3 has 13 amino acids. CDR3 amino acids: CASSRDSNTEAFF. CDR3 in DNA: TGCGCCAGCAGCAGGGACAGTAACACTGAAGCTTTCTTT.

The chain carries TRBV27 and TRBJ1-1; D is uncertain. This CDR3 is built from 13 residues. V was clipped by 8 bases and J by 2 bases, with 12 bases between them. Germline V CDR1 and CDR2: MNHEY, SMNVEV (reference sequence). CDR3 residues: CASVRGGNTEAFF. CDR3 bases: TGTGCCAGCGTGCGGGGAGGAAACACTGAAGCTTTCTTT.

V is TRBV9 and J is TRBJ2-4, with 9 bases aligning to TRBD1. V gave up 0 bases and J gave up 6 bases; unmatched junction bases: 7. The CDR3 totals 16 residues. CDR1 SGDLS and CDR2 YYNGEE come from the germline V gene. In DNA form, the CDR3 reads TGTGCCAGCAGCGTAGCAACAGGGGGCAGGGGAAACATTCAGTACTTC. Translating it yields CASSVATGGRGNIQYF.

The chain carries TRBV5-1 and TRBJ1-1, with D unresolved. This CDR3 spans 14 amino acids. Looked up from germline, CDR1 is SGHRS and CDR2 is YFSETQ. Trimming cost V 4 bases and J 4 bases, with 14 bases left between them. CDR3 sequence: CASSQGAVGTEAFF. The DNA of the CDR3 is TGCGCCAGCAGCCAAGGAGCGGTGGGCACTGAAGCTTTCTTT.

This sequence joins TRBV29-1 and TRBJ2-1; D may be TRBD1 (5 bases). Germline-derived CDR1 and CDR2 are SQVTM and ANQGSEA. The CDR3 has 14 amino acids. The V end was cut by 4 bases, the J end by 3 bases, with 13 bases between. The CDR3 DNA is TGCAGCGTTGCGGACACGCGTCACTACAATGAGCAGTTCTTC. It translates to CSVADTRHYNEQFF.

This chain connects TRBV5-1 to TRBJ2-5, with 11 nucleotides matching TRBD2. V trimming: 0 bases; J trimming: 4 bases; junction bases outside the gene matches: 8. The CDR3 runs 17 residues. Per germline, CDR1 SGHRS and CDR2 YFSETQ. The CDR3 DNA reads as TGCGCCAGCAGCTTGGCAGGTAGCGGGAGGGTTGTAGAGACCCAGTACTTC. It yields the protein CASSLAGSGRVVETQYF.

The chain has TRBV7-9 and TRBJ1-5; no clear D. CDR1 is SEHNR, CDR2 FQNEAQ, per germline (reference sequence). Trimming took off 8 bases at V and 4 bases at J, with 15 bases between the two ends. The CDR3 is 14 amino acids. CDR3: CASAPSGGNQPQHF. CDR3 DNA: TGTGCCAGCGCCCCCTCAGGAGGGAATCAGCCCCAGCATTTT.

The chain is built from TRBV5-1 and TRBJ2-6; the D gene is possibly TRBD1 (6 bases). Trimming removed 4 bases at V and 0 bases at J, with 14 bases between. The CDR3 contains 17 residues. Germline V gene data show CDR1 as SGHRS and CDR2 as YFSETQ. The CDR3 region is CASSGTSGVSGANVLTF. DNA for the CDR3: TGCGCCAGCAGCGGGACCTCAGGGGTCTCTGGGGCCAACGTCCTGACTTTC.

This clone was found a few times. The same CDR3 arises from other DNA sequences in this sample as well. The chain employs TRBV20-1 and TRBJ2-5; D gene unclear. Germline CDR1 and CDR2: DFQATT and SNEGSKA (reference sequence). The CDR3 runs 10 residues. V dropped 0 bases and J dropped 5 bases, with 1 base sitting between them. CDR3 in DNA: TGCAGTGCTAGAGAGGAGACCCAGTACTTC. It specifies CSAREETQYF.

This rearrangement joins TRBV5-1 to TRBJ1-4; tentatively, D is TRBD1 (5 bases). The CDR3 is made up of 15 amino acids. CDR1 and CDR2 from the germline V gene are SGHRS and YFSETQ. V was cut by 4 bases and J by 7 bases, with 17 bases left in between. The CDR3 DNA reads TGCGCCAGCAGCGGACCAGGGAGTGCGGGTGAAAAACTGTTTTTT. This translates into CASSGPGSAGEKLFF. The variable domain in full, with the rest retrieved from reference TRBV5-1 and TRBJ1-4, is KAGVTQTPRYLIKTRGQQVTLSCSPISGHRSVSWYQQTPGQGLQFLFEYFSETQRNKGNFPGRFSGRQFSNSRSEMNVSTLELGDSALYLCASSGPGSAGEKLFFGSGTQLSVL.